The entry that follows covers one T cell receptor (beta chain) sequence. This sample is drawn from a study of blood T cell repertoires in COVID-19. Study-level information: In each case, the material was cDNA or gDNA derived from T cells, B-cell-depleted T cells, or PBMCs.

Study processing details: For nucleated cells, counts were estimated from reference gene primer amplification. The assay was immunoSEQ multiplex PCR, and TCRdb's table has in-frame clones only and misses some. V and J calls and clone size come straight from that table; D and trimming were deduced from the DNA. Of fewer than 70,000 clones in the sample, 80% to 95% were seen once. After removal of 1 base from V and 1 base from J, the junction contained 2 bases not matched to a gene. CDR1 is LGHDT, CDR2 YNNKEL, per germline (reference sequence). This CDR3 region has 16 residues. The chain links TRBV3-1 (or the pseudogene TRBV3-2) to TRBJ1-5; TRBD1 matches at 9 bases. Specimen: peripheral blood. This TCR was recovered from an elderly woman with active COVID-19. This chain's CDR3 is CASSQAGTGSNQPQHF. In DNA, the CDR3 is TGTGCCAGCAGCCAAGCCGGGACAGGGAGCAATCAGCCCCAGCATTTT.